These 22 T cell receptor beta chains were sequenced from one sample in a study of blood T cell repertoires in COVID-19. Only in-frame clones appear in the TCRdb table, and some are missing; sequencing was by immunoSEQ multiplex PCR. The sample includes more than 110,000 clones, around 84% seen only once; the top ten take less than 6.5%. Sequencing was performed on peripheral blood. The receptors shown here come from a human donor in a cohort sampled during active COVID-19.

CDR3: CASSPRGSDNEQFF. In DNA form, the CDR3 reads TGTGCCAGCAGTCCCCGCGGGAGTGACAATGAGCAGTTCTTC. J is TRBJ2-1 and V is TRBV27, with 7 bases matching TRBD2. Unmatched junction bases numbered 6, after V lost 5 bases and J lost 5 bases. The CDR3 loop spans 14 amino acids. Germline CDR1 and CDR2: MNHEY and SMNVEV (reference sequence).

The chain is built from TRBV23-1 and TRBJ1-4, with D unclear. TRBV23-1 belongs to the ORF category, with a function that is uncertain. This CDR3 contains 17 residues. Trimming shortened V by 3 bases and J by 0 bases, and 14 bases separated the two germline ends. The CDR3, as DNA: TGCGCCAGCAGTCACGGGATTCTCGGGGCAACTAATGAAAAACTGTTTTTT. Encoded protein: CASSHGILGATNEKLFF.

Points on this clone: This specimen includes other DNA sequences encoding the same CDR3. The chain joins TRBV28 to TRBJ1-2; 8 bases map to TRBD1. V trimming: 5 bases; J trimming: 8 bases; junction bases outside the gene matches: 4. CDR1 MDHEN and CDR2 SYDVKM come from the germline V gene. This CDR3 is 12 amino acids long. CDR3 protein: CASSRDRGGYTF. The DNA for the CDR3 is TGTGCCAGCAGTCGCGACAGGGGAGGCTACACCTTC.

Worth noting for this clone: In the same sample, other DNA sequences code for this CDR3. The chain couples TRBV29-1 to TRBJ2-7; 12 nucleotides agree with TRBD1. The CDR3 is 12 residues long. The V gene's germline CDR1 is SQVTM and CDR2 ANQGSEA. V dropped 7 bases and J dropped 6; count of bases not matched to a gene: 4. The CDR3 region has the DNA TGCAGCGCGGGGACAGGGGGCGGCGAGCAGTACTTC. Amino acid sequence: CSAGTGGGEQYF.

The chain joins TRBV7-3 to TRBJ2-3; D uncertain. Germline CDR1 and CDR2: SGHTA and FQGTGA. The CDR3 totals 15 residues. V lost 2 bases, J lost 2 bases, and 11 bases lay in between. As DNA, the CDR3 is TGTGCCAGCAGCTTATCGAACTCTCCCACAGATACGCAGTATTTT. Its protein product is CASSLSNSPTDTQYF.

This clone is a singleton in its sample. Different DNA sequences within this sample yield the same CDR3. The V gene is TRBV30, the J gene TRBJ1-5; maybe TRBD1 (5 bases). In germline, CDR1 is GTSNPN, CDR2 SVGIG (reference sequence). The CDR3 is 13 residues long. V dropped 2 bases and J dropped 2 bases, with 7 bases sitting between them. Here the CDR3 reads CAWSPQGNQPQHF. The CDR3 DNA reads as TGTGCCTGGAGTCCACAGGGCAATCAGCCCCAGCATTTT.

This clone was recorded once. The J gene is TRBJ1-4, the V gene TRBV28; possibly TRBD1 for D (5 bases). Germline CDR1 and CDR2: MDHEN and SYDVKM. The CDR3 covers 15 residues. V shed 10 bases and J shed 4 bases, with 19 bases lying between them. This chain's CDR3 is CATRGGPGVNEKLFF. CDR3 DNA: TGTGCCACGCGGGGGGGACCTGGGGTTAATGAAAAACTGTTTTTT.

This chain uses TRBV30 with TRBJ2-1; 10 positions agree with TRBD2. The CDR3 extends over 15 amino acids. The trim removed 0 bases at V and 7 bases at J, leaving 6 bases unmatched. Germline V lookup: CDR1 GTSNPN, CDR2 SVGIG (reference sequence). The CDR3 bases are TGTGCCTGGAGTGTAGGTAGCGGGAGGATGAATGAGCAGTTCTTC. Translating it yields CAWSVGSGRMNEQFF.

The chain recombines TRBV6-5 with TRBJ1-6, with 7 positions matching TRBD1. V shed 8 bases, J shed 10 bases, and the junction held 14 bases outside the gene matches. Germline V CDR1 and CDR2: MNHEY, SVGAGI. The CDR3 consists of 15 residues. Written as DNA, the CDR3 is TGTGCCAGCGGCGACCCCCAGGGGGTAAGGTCACCCCTCCACTTT. Translated, it gives CASGDPQGVRSPLHF.

J is TRBJ2-3 and V is TRBV7-2; 7 bases map to TRBD2. CDR3 length equals 15 residues. Per the germline V gene, CDR1 is SGHTA and CDR2 is FQGNSA. V gave up 5 bases and J gave up 4 bases; unmatched junction bases: 9. CDR3 sequence (DNA): TGTGCCAGCAGCCGTAGCGGGCGTTCCCCAGATACGCAGTATTTT. Translation gives CASSRSGRSPDTQYF.

The chain couples TRBV28 to TRBJ2-1; 11 nucleotides agree with TRBD2. Germline V lookup: CDR1 MDHEN, CDR2 SYDVKM. This CDR3 has 17 residues. V lost 2 bases and J lost 6; bases outside the gene matches: 9. CDR3 nucleotide sequence: TGTGCCAGCAGTTTAGGCATAGGGACTAGCGGCGGCAATGAGCAGTTCTTC. Residues: CASSLGIGTSGGNEQFF.

V and J are TRBV4-1 and TRBJ2-7; 10 bases agree with TRBD1. The ends lost 5 bases at V and 4 bases at J; junction bases unmatched: 5. The CDR3 spans 14 residues. Germline CDR1 MGHRA, CDR2 YSYEKL. The CDR3 DNA follows: TGCGCCAGCAGCTCCCGGGACAGGGGTTACGAGCAGTACTTC. Residues: CASSSRDRGYEQYF.

The chain combines TRBV28 with TRBJ1-4, with D perhaps TRBD1 (6 bases). V was pared by 6 bases and J by 3 bases, with 14 bases between. This CDR3 comprises 15 residues. From germline, CDR1 is MDHEN and CDR2 SYDVKM. CDR3 loop: CASRGGTPANEKLFF. The DNA for the CDR3 is TGTGCCAGCAGGGGGGGGACACCCGCTAATGAAAAACTGTTTTTT.

The CDR3 region is CASSPPWGLAGGRNEQFF. The CDR3 region has the DNA TGTGCCAGCAGCCCTCCGTGGGGACTAGCGGGAGGGAGGAATGAGCAGTTCTTC. The chain recombines TRBV7-9 with TRBJ2-1; 16 bases are shared with TRBD2. CDR1 is SEHNR and CDR2 is FQNEAQ in the germline V gene (reference sequence). The CDR3 sequence is 18 residues long. V shed 5 bases, J shed 7 bases, and the junction held 11 bases outside the gene matches.

This sequence joins TRBV11-2 and TRBJ2-1, with D possibly matching TRBD1 (6 bases). V dropped 5 bases and J dropped 3 bases, with 14 bases sitting between them. CDR1 and CDR2 from the germline V gene are SGHAT and FQNNGV. CDR3 length equals 15 residues. The CDR3 DNA is TGTGCCAGCAGCGCCCGGCCAGGGGTCTACAATGAGCAGTTCTTC. Its protein is CASSARPGVYNEQFF.

The rearrangement uses TRBV5-1 and TRBJ2-2; 9 nucleotides match TRBD2. CDR1 is SGHRS, CDR2 YFSETQ, per germline. The CDR3 contains 16 residues. V trimming: 3 bases; J trimming: 4 bases; junction bases outside the gene matches: 7. Written as DNA, the CDR3 is TGCGCCAGCAGCTGGGCCGGGACTAGCTTCACCGGGGAGCTGTTTTTT. It encodes CASSWAGTSFTGELFF. The variable domain in full, with the rest retrieved from reference TRBV5-1 and TRBJ2-2, is KAGVTQTPRYLIKTRGQQVTLSCSPISGHRSVSWYQQTPGQGLQFLFEYFSETQRNKGNFPGRFSGRQFSNSRSEMNVSTLELGDSALYLCASSWAGTSFTGELFFGEGSRLTVL.

A single count supports this clone. The chain employs TRBV27 and TRBJ2-7, with 11 bases lining up with TRBD2. This CDR3 spans 16 amino acids. After removal of 6 bases from V and 0 bases from J, the junction contained 7 bases not matched to a gene. Germline V gene sequence: CDR1 MNHEY, CDR2 SMNVEV (reference sequence). The CDR3 DNA sequence: TGTGCCAGCAGATCCGCTAGCGGGGGGAGCTCCTACGAGCAGTACTTC. Protein: CASRSASGGSSYEQYF.

The chain employs TRBV7-9 and TRBJ1-3, with D possibly TRBD1 on 5 matching bases. CDR3 length equals 13 residues. With 10 bases removed from V and 1 base from J, the gap between germline ends came to 11 bases. Germline CDR1 SEHNR, CDR2 FQNEAQ (reference sequence). In DNA, the CDR3 is TGTGCCACCGAAAGGGGTTCTGGAAACACCATATATTTT. This sequence encodes CATERGSGNTIYF.

The chain joins TRBV7-9 to TRBJ1-2, with D possibly being TRBD1 (6 bases). The CDR3 length is 12 residues. From germline, CDR1 is SEHNR and CDR2 FQNEAQ (reference sequence). The V gene lost 4 bases and the J gene lost 7 bases, with 10 bases spanning the gap. The CDR3 DNA reads TGTGCCAGCAGCTGGGGGACAAGTGGCTACACCTTC. It encodes CASSWGTSGYTF.

The chain combines TRBV5-1 with TRBJ2-2, with 13 positions matching TRBD2. Germline loops: CDR1 SGHRS, CDR2 YFSETQ. This CDR3 is built from 18 residues. The J segment lost 5 bases and the V segment lost 3 bases, leaving 10 bases of the junction unmatched. The CDR3 protein is CASSSSGLAGAGTGELFF. The CDR3 region has the DNA TGCGCCAGCAGCTCAAGCGGACTAGCGGGGGCCGGGACCGGGGAGCTGTTTTTT.

V gene TRBV4-1 combines with J gene TRBJ1-3; no reliable D call. CDR3 length equals 15 residues. The germline CDR1 and CDR2 sequences are MGHRA and YSYEKL. V dropped 4 bases and J dropped 0 bases, with 10 bases sitting between them. The CDR3 protein is CASSRDGVSGNTIYF. The CDR3 DNA is TGCGCCAGCAGCCGAGACGGGGTCTCTGGAAACACCATATATTTT.

V is TRBV3-1 (or the pseudogene TRBV3-2) and J is TRBJ2-1, with D possibly matching TRBD2 (6 bases). V was cut by 0 bases and J by 0 bases, with 12 bases left in between. The V gene's germline CDR1 is LGHDT and CDR2 YNNKEL (reference sequence). This CDR3 contains 17 residues. CDR3: CASSQDLGGSSYNEQFF. CDR3 nucleotide sequence: TGTGCCAGCAGCCAAGATCTTGGGGGGAGCTCCTACAATGAGCAGTTCTTC.